A single sample is the source of the 7 T cell receptor beta chains below, sequenced in a study of blood T cell repertoires in COVID-19. Method: immunoSEQ multiplex PCR; TCRdb's copy keeps in-frame clones and lacks some. The sample holds around 300,000 clones; approximately 90% are singletons and the top ten take over 5.5%. The sequencing input was peripheral blood. Receptors originate from a woman between 45 and 60 years old with COVID-19, enrolled during active disease.

V is TRBV5-1 and J is TRBJ2-4; D is possibly TRBD2 (7 bases). The CDR3 has 16 residues. CDR1 is SGHRS, CDR2 YFSETQ, per germline. Trimming pared 5 bases from V and 0 bases from J, leaving 15 bases between. The CDR3 protein is CASRTGTKLAKNIQYF. The CDR3 coding sequence is TGCGCCAGCAGAACAGGGACTAAACTAGCCAAAAACATTCAGTACTTC.

The chain employs TRBV5-6 and TRBJ1-2, with D perhaps TRBD1 (6 bases). Germline V lookup: CDR1 SGHDT, CDR2 YYEEEE. Between the trimmed V and J ends, which lost 1 base and 4 bases, there was a span of 20 bases. CDR3 length equals 17 residues. The CDR3 loop reads CASSLWGPITGGYGYTF. CDR3 in DNA: TGTGCCAGCAGCTTGTGGGGGCCCATCACTGGGGGCTATGGCTACACCTTC.

This clone was found a few times. V and J are TRBV19 and TRBJ1-5; TRBD1 is a possible D gene (6 bases). Per germline, CDR1 LNHDA and CDR2 SQIVND (reference sequence). V was shortened by 3 bases and J by 5 bases, with 17 bases between the two germline ends. The CDR3 consists of 16 residues. The CDR3 loop reads CASSMVGARVDQPQHF. CDR3 DNA: TGTGCCAGTAGTATGGTGGGGGCGAGAGTGGATCAGCCCCAGCATTTT.

This rearrangement joins TRBV7-2 to TRBJ2-1, with 9 bases aligning to TRBD2. J was trimmed by 1 base and V by 3 bases; bases with no gene match: 4. The germline V gene has CDR1 SGHTA and CDR2 FQGNSA. This CDR3 contains 16 residues. DNA of the CDR3: TGTGCCAGCAGCTTTAGCGGGAGTAGGTCCTACAATGAGCAGTTCTTC. Its protein is CASSFSGSRSYNEQFF.

This clone was seen only once. The genes are TRBV12-5 and TRBJ2-3, with TRBD2 matching over 13 bases. This CDR3 has 16 amino acids. V was pared by 3 bases and J by 3 bases, with 3 bases of the junction left unmatched. Germline loops: CDR1 LGHNT, CDR2 FRNRAP. CDR3 sequence reads: CASGFGLAGATDTQYF. For the CDR3, the DNA is TGTGCTAGTGGTTTCGGACTAGCGGGAGCAACAGATACGCAGTATTTT.

The chain carries TRBV15 and TRBJ2-1; 9 bases fit TRBD1. The CDR3 has 15 amino acids. V lost 7 bases, J lost 4 bases, and 8 bases stayed unmatched. Germline V gives CDR1 LNHNV, CDR2 YYDKDF (reference sequence). CDR3 DNA sequence: TGTGCCACCATTGGGGACAGGGTCAGTTACAATGAGCAGTTCTTC. Residues: CATIGDRVSYNEQFF.

The gene calls are TRBV27 and TRBJ2-2; 11 nucleotides align to TRBD2. V shed 4 bases and J 8 bases; nucleotides not matched to a gene: 15. Germline V CDR1 and CDR2: MNHEY, SMNVEV (reference sequence). This CDR3 is 18 amino acids long. The CDR3 nucleotides read TGTGCCAGCAGTTCCTCCAATCTAGCGGGAGGAGGCATAGGGGAGCTGTTTTTT. This encodes CASSSSNLAGGGIGELFF.